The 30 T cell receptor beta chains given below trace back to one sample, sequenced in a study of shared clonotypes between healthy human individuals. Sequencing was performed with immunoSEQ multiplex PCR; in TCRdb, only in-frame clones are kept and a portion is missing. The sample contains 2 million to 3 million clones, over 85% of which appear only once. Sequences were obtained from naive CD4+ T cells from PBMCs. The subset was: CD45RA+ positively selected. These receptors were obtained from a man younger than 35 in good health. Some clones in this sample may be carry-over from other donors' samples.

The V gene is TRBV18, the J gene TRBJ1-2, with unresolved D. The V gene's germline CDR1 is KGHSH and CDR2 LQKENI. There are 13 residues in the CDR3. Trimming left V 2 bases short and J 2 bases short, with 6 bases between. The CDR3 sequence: CASSPVQNYGYTF. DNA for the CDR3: TGTGCCAGCTCACCAGTACAGAACTATGGCTACACCTTC.

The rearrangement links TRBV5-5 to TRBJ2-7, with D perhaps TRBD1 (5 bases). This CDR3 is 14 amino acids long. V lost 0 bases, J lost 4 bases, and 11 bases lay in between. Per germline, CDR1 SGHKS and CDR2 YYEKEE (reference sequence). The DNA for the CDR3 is TGTGCCAGCAGCTTGGCCCCAGGGTTGTACGAGCAGTACTTC. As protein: CASSLAPGLYEQYF.

The CDR3 loop is CASSLMGLADNTGELFF. The CDR3 region has the DNA TGTGCCAGCAGCTTAATGGGACTAGCTGACAACACCGGGGAGCTGTTTTTT. J is TRBJ2-2 and V is TRBV7-3; 9 positions agree with TRBD2. The CDR3 has 17 residues. Germline V CDR1 and CDR2: SGHTA, FQGTGA. The J segment lost 2 bases and the V segment lost 1 base, leaving 5 bases of the junction unmatched.

The CDR3 region is CASSQTGTGGDEQYF. The CDR3 DNA sequence: TGCGCCAGCAGCCAGACCGGGACAGGGGGCGACGAGCAGTACTTC. The J gene is TRBJ2-7, the V gene TRBV5-1; 12 bases match TRBD1. Looked up from germline, CDR1 is SGHRS and CDR2 is YFSETQ. This CDR3 region has 15 residues. The ends lost 4 bases at V and 5 bases at J; junction bases unmatched: 7.

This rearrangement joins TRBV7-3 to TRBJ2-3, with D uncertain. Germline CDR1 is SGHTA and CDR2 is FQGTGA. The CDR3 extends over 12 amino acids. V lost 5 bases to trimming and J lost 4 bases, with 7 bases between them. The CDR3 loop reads CASSLASDTQYF. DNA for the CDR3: TGTGCCAGCAGCCTGGCCTCAGATACGCAGTATTTT.

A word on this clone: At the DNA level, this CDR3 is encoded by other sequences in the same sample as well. The CDR3: CASRTGSSTDTQYF. The DNA of the CDR3 is TGTGCCTCCAGAACGGGTTCTAGCACAGATACGCAGTATTTT. This chain joins TRBV19 and TRBJ2-3, with no clear D. V was clipped by 11 bases and J by 0 bases, with 15 bases between them. The CDR3 is 14 residues long. Germline V CDR1 and CDR2: LNHDA, SQIVND (reference sequence).

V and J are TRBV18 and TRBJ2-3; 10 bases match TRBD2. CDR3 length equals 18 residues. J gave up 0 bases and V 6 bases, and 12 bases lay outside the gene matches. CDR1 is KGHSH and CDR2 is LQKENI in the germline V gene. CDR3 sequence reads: CASSLFMSGRASTDTQYF. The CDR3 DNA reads TGTGCCAGCTCGCTGTTTATGAGCGGGAGGGCTAGCACAGATACGCAGTATTTT.

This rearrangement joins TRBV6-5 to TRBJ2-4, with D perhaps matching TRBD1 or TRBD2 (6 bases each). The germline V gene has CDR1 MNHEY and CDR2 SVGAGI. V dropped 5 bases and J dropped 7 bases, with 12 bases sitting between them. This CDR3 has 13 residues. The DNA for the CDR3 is TGTGCCAGCAGTCCTTGGAGGGGGAACATTCAGTACTTC. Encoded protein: CASSPWRGNIQYF.

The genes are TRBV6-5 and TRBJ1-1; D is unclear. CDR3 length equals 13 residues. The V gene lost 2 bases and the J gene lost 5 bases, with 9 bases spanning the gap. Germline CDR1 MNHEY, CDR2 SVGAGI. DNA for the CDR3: TGTGCCAGCAGTTACGGATCCGGGACTGAAGCTTTCTTT. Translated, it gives CASSYGSGTEAFF.

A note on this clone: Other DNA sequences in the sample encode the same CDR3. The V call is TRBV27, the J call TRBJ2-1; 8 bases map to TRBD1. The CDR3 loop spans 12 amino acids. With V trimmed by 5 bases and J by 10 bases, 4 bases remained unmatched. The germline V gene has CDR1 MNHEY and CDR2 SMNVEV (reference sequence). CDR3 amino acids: CASSTYRGEQFF. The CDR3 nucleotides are TGTGCCAGCAGTACGTACAGGGGGGAGCAGTTCTTC.

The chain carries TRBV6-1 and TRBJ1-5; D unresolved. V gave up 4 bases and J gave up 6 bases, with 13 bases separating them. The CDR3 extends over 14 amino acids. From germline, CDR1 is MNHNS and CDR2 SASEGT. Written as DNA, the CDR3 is TGTGCCAGCAGTGGGCCAGGTAGAAGTCAGCCCCAGCATTTT. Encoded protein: CASSGPGRSQPQHF.

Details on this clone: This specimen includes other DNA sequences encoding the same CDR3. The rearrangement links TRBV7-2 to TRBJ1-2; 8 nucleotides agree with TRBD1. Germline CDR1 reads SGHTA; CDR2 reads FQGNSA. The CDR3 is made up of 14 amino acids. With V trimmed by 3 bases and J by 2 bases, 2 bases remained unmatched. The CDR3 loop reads CASSFDRGNYGYTF. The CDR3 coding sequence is TGTGCCAGCAGCTTCGACAGGGGAAACTATGGCTACACCTTC.

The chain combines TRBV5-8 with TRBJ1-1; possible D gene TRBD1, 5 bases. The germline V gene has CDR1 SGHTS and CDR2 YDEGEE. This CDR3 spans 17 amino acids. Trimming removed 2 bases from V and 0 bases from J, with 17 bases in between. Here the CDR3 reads CASSFPVEGSLNTEAFF. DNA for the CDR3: TGTGCCAGCAGCTTTCCCGTGGAGGGGAGCCTGAACACTGAAGCTTTCTTT.

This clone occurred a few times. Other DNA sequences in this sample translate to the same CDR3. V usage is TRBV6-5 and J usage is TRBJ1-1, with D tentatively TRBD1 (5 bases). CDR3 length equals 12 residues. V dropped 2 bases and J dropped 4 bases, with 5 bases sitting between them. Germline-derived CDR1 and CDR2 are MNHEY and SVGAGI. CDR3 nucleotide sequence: TGTGCCAGCAGTTACGGGGGCACTGAAGCTTTCTTT. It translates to CASSYGGTEAFF.

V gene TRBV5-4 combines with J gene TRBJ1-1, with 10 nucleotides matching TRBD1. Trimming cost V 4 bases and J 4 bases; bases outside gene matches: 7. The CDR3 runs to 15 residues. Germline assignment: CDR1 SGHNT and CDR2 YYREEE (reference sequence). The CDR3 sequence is CASSGRGQGITEAFF. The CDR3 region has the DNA TGTGCCAGCAGCGGCAGGGGACAGGGGATCACTGAAGCTTTCTTT.

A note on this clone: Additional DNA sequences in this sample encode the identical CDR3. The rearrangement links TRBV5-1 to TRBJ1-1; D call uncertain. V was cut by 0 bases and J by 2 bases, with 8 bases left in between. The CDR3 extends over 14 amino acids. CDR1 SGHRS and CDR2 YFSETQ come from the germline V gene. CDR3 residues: CASSLVGENTEAFF. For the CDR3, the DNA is TGCGCCAGCAGCTTGGTTGGGGAAAACACTGAAGCTTTCTTT.

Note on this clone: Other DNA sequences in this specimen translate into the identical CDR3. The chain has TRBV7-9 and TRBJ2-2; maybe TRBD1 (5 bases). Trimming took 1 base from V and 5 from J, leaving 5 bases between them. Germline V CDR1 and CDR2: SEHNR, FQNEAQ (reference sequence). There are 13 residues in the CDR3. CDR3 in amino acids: CASSLEGTGELFF. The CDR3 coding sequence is TGTGCCAGCAGCTTAGAGGGGACCGGGGAGCTGTTTTTT. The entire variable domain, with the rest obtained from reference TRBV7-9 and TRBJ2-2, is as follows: DTGVSQNPRHKITKRGQNVTFRCDPISEHNRLYWYRQTLGQGPEFLTYFQNEAQLEKSRLLSDRFSAERPKGSFSTLEIQRTEQGDSAMYLCASSLEGTGELFFGEGSRLTVL.

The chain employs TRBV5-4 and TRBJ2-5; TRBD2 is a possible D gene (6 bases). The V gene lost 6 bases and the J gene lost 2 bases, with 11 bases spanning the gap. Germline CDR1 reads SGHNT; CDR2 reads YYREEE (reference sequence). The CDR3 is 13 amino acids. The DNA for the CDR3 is TGTGCCAGCACCTACCGGGAGCAAGAGACCCAGTACTTC. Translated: CASTYREQETQYF.

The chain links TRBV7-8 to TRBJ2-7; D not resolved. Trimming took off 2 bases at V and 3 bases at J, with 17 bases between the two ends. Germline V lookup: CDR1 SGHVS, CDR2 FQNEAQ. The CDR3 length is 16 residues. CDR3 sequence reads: CASSLRLAVEDYEQYF. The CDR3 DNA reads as TGTGCCAGCAGCTTACGCCTCGCCGTGGAAGACTACGAGCAGTACTTC.

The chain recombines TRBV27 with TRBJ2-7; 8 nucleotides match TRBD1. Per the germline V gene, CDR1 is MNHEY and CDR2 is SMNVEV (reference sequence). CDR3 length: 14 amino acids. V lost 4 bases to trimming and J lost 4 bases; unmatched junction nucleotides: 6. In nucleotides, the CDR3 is TGTGCCAGCAGTTGGGGGGACAGGACTTACGAGCAGTACTTC. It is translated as CASSWGDRTYEQYF.

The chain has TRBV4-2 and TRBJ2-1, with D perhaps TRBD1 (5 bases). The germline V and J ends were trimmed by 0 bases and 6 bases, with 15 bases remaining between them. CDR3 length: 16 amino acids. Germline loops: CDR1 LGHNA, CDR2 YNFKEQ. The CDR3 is CASSQDHSRVFNEQFF. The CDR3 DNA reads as TGTGCCAGCAGCCAAGATCATAGCAGGGTTTTCAATGAGCAGTTCTTC.

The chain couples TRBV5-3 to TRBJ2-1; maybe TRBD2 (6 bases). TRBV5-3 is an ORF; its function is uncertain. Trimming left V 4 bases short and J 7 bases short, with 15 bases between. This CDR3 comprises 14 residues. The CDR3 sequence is CARSAGLLINEQFF. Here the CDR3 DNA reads TGTGCCAGAAGCGCGGGACTTCTTATTAATGAGCAGTTCTTC.

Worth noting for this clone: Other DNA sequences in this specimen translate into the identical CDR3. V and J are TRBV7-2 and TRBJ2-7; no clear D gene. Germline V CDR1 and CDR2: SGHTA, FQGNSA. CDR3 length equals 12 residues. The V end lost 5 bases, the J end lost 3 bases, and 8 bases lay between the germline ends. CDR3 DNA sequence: TGTGCCAGCAGCCCGGAGAGCTACGAGCAGTACTTC. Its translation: CASSPESYEQYF.

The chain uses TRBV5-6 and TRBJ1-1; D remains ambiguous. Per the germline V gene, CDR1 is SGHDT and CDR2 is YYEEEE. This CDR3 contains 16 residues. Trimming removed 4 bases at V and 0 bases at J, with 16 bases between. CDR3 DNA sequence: TGTGCCAGCAGCCCCGGTTCCCGCCACGTGAACACTGAAGCTTTCTTT. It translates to CASSPGSRHVNTEAFF. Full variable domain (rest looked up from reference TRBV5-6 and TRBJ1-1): DAGVTQSPTHLIKTRGQQVTLRCSPKSGHDTVSWYQQALGQGPQFIFQYYEEEERQRGNFPDRFSGHQFPNYSSELNVNALLLGDSALYLCASSPGSRHVNTEAFFGQGTRLTVV.

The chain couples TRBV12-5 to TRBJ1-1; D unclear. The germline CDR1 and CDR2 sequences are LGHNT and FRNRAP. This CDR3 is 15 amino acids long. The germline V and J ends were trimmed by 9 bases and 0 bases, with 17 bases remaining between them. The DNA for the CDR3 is TGTGCTAGCGCCTCCCCCAGATTCATGAACACTGAAGCTTTCTTT. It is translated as CASASPRFMNTEAFF.

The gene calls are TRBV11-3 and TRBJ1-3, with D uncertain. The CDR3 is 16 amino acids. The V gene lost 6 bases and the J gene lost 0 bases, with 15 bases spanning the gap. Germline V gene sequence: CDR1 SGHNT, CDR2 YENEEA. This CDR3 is CASRSLQRHSGNTIYF. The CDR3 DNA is TGTGCCAGCAGGTCTCTACAGCGACACTCTGGAAACACCATATATTTT.

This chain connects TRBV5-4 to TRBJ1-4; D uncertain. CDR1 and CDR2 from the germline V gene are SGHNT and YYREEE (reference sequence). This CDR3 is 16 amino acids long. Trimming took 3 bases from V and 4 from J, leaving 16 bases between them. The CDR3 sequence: CASSSDKFNFNEKLFF. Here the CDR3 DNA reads TGTGCCAGCAGCTCCGACAAGTTTAATTTTAATGAAAAACTGTTTTTT.

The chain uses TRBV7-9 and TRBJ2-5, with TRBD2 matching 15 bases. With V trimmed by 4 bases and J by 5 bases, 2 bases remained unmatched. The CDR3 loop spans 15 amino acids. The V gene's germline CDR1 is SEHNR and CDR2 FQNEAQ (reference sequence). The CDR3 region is CASSWTSGRVETQYF. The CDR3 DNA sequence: TGTGCCAGCAGCTGGACTAGCGGGAGGGTTGAGACCCAGTACTTC.

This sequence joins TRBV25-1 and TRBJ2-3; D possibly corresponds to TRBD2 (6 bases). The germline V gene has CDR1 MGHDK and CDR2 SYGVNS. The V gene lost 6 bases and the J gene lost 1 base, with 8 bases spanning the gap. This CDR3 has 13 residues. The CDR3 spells CASRIAGTDTQYF. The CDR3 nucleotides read TGTGCCAGCAGAATAGCGGGCACAGATACGCAGTATTTT.

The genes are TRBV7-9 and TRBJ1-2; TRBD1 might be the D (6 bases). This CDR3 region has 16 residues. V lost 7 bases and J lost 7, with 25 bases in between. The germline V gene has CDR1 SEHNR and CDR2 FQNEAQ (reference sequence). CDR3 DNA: TGTGCCAGCATCCGTGACGGGGGGCTTAGATTTATTGGCTACACCTTC. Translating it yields CASIRDGGLRFIGYTF.